The next 19 T cell receptor beta chains were all read from a single sample in a study of regulatory and conventional T cells in RAG deficiency. Some clones are missing from TCRdb's copy, which holds only in-frame ones; the method was immunoSEQ multiplex PCR. The table records 30,000 to 35,000 clones, about 87% of them present only once. These data also formed part of another study, on regulatory T cells. This second study notes: Amplification used 52 TRBV primers and 13 TRBJ primers.

The sequenced sample consisted of CD8+ T cells sorted from blood. Receptors originate from a human donor in good health.

The V gene is TRBV6-1, the J gene TRBJ2-3; 8 nucleotides align to TRBD2. Germline V gives CDR1 MNHNS, CDR2 SASEGT. The V and J ends lost 1 base and 4 bases, in that order; junction bases with no gene match: 4. This CDR3 contains 15 residues. DNA for the CDR3: TGTGCCAGCAGTGAAGAGGGACTAGTCCCAGATACGCAGTATTTT. Protein: CASSEEGLVPDTQYF.

The chain employs TRBV4-1 and TRBJ1-4; no clear D gene. Trimming removed 4 bases from V and 8 bases from J, with 8 bases in between. The CDR3 is 12 residues long. The V gene's germline CDR1 is MGHRA and CDR2 YSYEKL. The CDR3: CASSLGGEKLFF. In DNA, the CDR3 is TGCGCCAGCAGCCTGGGAGGGGAAAAACTGTTTTTT.

This CDR3 reads CASSYSSRTAGNTIYF. DNA of the CDR3: TGTGCCAGCAGTTACTCATCCCGGACAGCTGGAAACACCATATATTTT. This rearrangement joins TRBV6-5 to TRBJ1-3; D perhaps matches TRBD1 (6 bases). Per the germline V gene, CDR1 is MNHEY and CDR2 is SVGAGI. The V and J ends lost 0 bases and 2 bases respectively, with 11 bases between them. The CDR3 is 16 residues long.

This sequence joins TRBV15 and TRBJ2-1; D tentatively fits TRBD1 or TRBD2 (6 bases each). The CDR3 runs 14 residues. V shed 0 bases and J shed 8 bases, with 11 bases lying between them. Germline lookup yields CDR1 LNHNV and CDR2 YYDKDF (reference sequence). In DNA, the CDR3 is TGTGCCACCAGCAGAGATCGGAGGGGGGATGAGCAGTTCTTC. This sequence encodes CATSRDRRGDEQFF. Together with reference TRBV15 and TRBJ2-1, the CDR3 gives the full variable domain: DAMVIQNPRYQVTQFGKPVTLSCSQTLNHNVMYWYQQKSSQAPKLLFHYYDKDFNNEADTPDNFQSRRPNTSFCFLDIRSPGLGDTAMYLCATSRDRRGDEQFFGPGTRLTVL.

This chain joins TRBV2 and TRBJ2-3, with 8 bases lining up with TRBD1. The CDR3 covers 15 residues. The J segment lost 4 bases and the V segment lost 6 bases, leaving 9 bases of the junction unmatched. CDR1 and CDR2 from the germline V gene are SNHLY and FYNNEI. The CDR3 is CASSEFRQGSDTQYF. Written as DNA, the CDR3 is TGTGCCAGCAGCGAGTTCCGACAGGGGTCAGATACGCAGTATTTT. The complete variable domain, with remaining parts taken from reference TRBV2 and TRBJ2-3, reads EPEVTQTPSHQVTQMGQEVILRCVPISNHLYFYWYRQILGQKVEFLVSFYNNEISEKSEIFDDQFSVERPDGSNFTLKIRSTKLEDSAMYFCASSEFRQGSDTQYFGPGTRLTVL.

This chain's CDR3 is CASSQGWTVNTEAFF. CDR3 bases: TGCGCCAGCAGCCAAGGGTGGACAGTGAACACTGAAGCTTTCTTT. The chain couples TRBV4-1 to TRBJ1-1; D possibly corresponds to TRBD1 (6 bases). Between the trimmed V and J ends, which lost 1 base and 0 bases, there was a span of 9 bases. The CDR3 has 15 amino acids. Germline V gives CDR1 MGHRA, CDR2 YSYEKL.

V gene TRBV6-1 combines with J gene TRBJ2-6; 9 nucleotides match TRBD1. The CDR3 length is 19 residues. V was clipped by 3 bases and J by 0 bases; unmatched bases: 9. Per the germline V gene, CDR1 is MNHNS and CDR2 is SASEGT. The CDR3 bases are TGTGCCAGCAGTGAGGGACAGGGAACTCCCCACTCTGGGGCCAACGTCCTGACTTTC. It translates to CASSEGQGTPHSGANVLTF.

By share, this clone counts as medium-sized. This same CDR3 is encoded by further DNA sequences in the sample. The chain recombines TRBV6-1 with TRBJ2-5; D might be TRBD1 or TRBD2, each matching 5 bases. The CDR3 is made up of 14 amino acids. The V end lost 3 bases, the J end lost 4 bases, and 12 bases lay between the germline ends. Per germline, CDR1 MNHNS and CDR2 SASEGT. The CDR3 loop reads CASSEDVRGETQYF. The CDR3 DNA sequence: TGTGCCAGCAGTGAGGATGTGAGGGGAGAGACCCAGTACTTC.

The V and J genes are TRBV14 and TRBJ1-5, with D unresolved. Germline loops: CDR1 SGHDN, CDR2 FVKESK. V was cut by 3 bases and J by 5 bases, with 5 bases left in between. The CDR3 length is 12 residues. The CDR3 DNA follows: TGTGCCAGCAGCCACGATGATCAGCCCCAGCATTTT. This translates into CASSHDDQPQHF.

This chain connects TRBV28 to TRBJ2-7; D is perhaps TRBD1 (6 bases). The CDR3 is made up of 14 amino acids. CDR1 is MDHEN and CDR2 is SYDVKM in the germline V gene. Trimming left V 6 bases short and J 2 bases short, with 14 bases between. CDR3 protein: CASSLTGSPYEQYF. DNA for the CDR3: TGTGCCAGCAGCCTTACAGGGAGTCCCTACGAGCAGTACTTC.

Details on this clone: This may be a read error: a much more frequent sequence differs by one nucleotide. The chain uses TRBV9 and TRBJ1-1, with unresolved D. The CDR3 runs 15 residues. The V gene's germline CDR1 is SGDLS and CDR2 YYNGEE. The CDR3 bases are TGTGCCATCAGCGTAGCCGGCACTGGGAACACTGAAGCTTTCTTT. The encoded protein is CAISVAGTGNTEAFF.

The V and J genes are TRBV7-2 and TRBJ2-3; 11 bases fit TRBD2. V lost 6 bases and J lost 2; bases outside the gene matches: 4. The V gene's germline CDR1 is SGHTA and CDR2 FQGNSA. CDR3 length: 15 residues. The CDR3 nucleotides are TGTGCCAGCAGTAGACTAGCGGGGTTCACAGATACGCAGTATTTT. It codes for CASSRLAGFTDTQYF.

The chain employs TRBV6-5 and TRBJ1-1; D uncertain. CDR1 MNHEY and CDR2 SVGAGI come from the germline V gene. V gave up 2 bases and J gave up 4 bases, with 11 bases separating them. The CDR3 is 14 residues long. The CDR3 coding sequence is TGTGCCAGCAGTTACGGGGTCGGGAGCACTGAAGCTTTCTTT. Translating it yields CASSYGVGSTEAFF.

The chain is built from TRBV14 and TRBJ2-2; 11 bases agree with TRBD2. CDR1 is SGHDN, CDR2 FVKESK, per germline. The CDR3 length is 18 residues. V lost 4 bases to trimming and J lost 5 bases; unmatched junction nucleotides: 12. CDR3 protein: CASSRKGTSGGRTGELFF. The DNA for the CDR3 is TGTGCCAGCAGCCGCAAAGGGACTAGCGGAGGTCGGACCGGGGAGCTGTTTTTT. Complete variable domain (other parts from reference TRBV14 and TRBJ2-2): EAGVTQFPSHSVIEKGQTVTLRCDPISGHDNLYWYRRVMGKEIKFLLHFVKESKQDESGMPNNRFLAERTGGTYSTLKVQPAELEDSGVYFCASSRKGTSGGRTGELFFGEGSRLTVL.

The genes are TRBV25-1 and TRBJ2-3, with 8 bases lining up with TRBD2. V lost 7 bases to trimming and J lost 0 bases; unmatched junction nucleotides: 15. In germline, CDR1 is MGHDK, CDR2 SYGVNS. The CDR3 loop spans 18 amino acids. The CDR3 sequence: CASIKKRETSPSTDTQYF. CDR3 sequence (DNA): TGTGCCAGCATTAAAAAGCGGGAGACTTCGCCTAGCACAGATACGCAGTATTTT.

This sequence joins TRBV5-1 and TRBJ2-7; TRBD1 matches at 8 bases. The V and J ends lost 4 bases and 3 bases, in that order; junction bases with no gene match: 9. The CDR3 loop spans 15 amino acids. Germline CDR1 is SGHRS and CDR2 is YFSETQ. The CDR3 loop is CASSTGQGLSYEQYF. CDR3 nucleotides: TGCGCCAGCAGCACTGGACAGGGTCTAAGCTACGAGCAGTACTTC.

The genes are TRBV29-1 and TRBJ2-7; D is possibly TRBD1 (7 bases). Germline CDR1 and CDR2: SQVTM and ANQGSEA. This CDR3 contains 13 residues. Deletions cut 6 bases from V and 1 base from J, with 13 bases between. CDR3 bases: TGCAGCGTAGAGACAGGGAGGTCCTACGAGCAGTACTTC. It specifies CSVETGRSYEQYF.

The chain links TRBV7-8 to TRBJ1-1; D remains unclear. The length of the CDR3 is 14 residues. Trimming left V 5 bases short and J 0 bases short, with 10 bases between. Germline CDR1 is SGHVS and CDR2 is FQNEAQ. CDR3 nucleotides: TGTGCCAGCAGCGAAGACTACATGAACACTGAAGCTTTCTTT. Protein: CASSEDYMNTEAFF.

The CDR3: CASSYRDGNTEAFF. Here the CDR3 DNA reads TGTGCCAGCAGTTATCGGGACGGGAACACTGAAGCTTTCTTT. The chain joins TRBV6-6 to TRBJ1-1, with a weak D call TRBD1 (5 bases). The CDR3 sequence is 14 residues long. Trimming stripped 3 bases from V and 1 base from J, with 9 bases between. Germline V gene sequence: CDR1 MNHNY, CDR2 SVGAGI (reference sequence).